The 32 T cell receptor beta chains given below trace back to one sample, sequenced in a study of beta chain features in type 1 diabetes (dated by TCRdb to between 2017 and 2018). Overall study outcomes, separate from this receptor: A moderate but significant shortening of TCRB CDR3 length was observed in type 1 diabetes patients in all four CD4+ subsets.

Libraries were built with the immunoSEQ multiplex PCR assay. The entire isolated RNA was reverse transcribed using the High Capacity cDNA Reverse Transcription Kit, and thus expressed TCRB transcripts were sequenced. The clones in this table, taken by TCRdb from immuneACCESS, are in-frame only. Not every clone is retained; where verified, under half of the shortfall comes from an unresolved V gene, and the cause of the rest is unknown. This sample holds approximately 120,000 clones; 17% were observed only once. 2% to 3% of the sample comes from the top ten. Antigens of these TCRs are unknown. The sequenced sample consisted of central memory CD4+ T cells from blood. These receptors came from a young man with type 1 diabetes.

This clone was found a few times. The chain has TRBV30 and TRBJ1-4; D is undetermined. The CDR3 extends over 13 amino acids. V dropped 5 bases and J dropped 6 bases, with 13 bases sitting between them. The germline CDR1 and CDR2 sequences are GTSNPN and SVGIG (reference sequence). This CDR3 is CAWGESLYEKLFF. The CDR3 DNA is TGTGCCTGGGGGGAAAGCTTATATGAAAAACTGTTTTTT.

At least ten counts were recorded for this clone. The genes are TRBV2 and TRBJ2-6; 7 nucleotides agree with TRBD1. Germline CDR1 reads SNHLY; CDR2 reads FYNNEI. The CDR3 contains 13 residues. V was pared by 9 bases and J by 2 bases, with 1 base of the junction left unmatched. Here the CDR3 DNA reads TGTGCCAGGACAGGGACTGGGGCCAACGTCCTGACTTTC. Protein sequence: CARTGTGANVLTF.

This clone was recorded a few times. The chain recombines TRBV29-1 with TRBJ1-3; weak D call: TRBD1 (5 bases). CDR1 is SQVTM and CDR2 is ANQGSEA in the germline V gene. The CDR3 covers 13 residues. The V end lost 4 bases, the J end lost 0 bases, and 7 bases lay between the germline ends. The CDR3 is CSVGQSSGNTIYF. The CDR3 DNA follows: TGCAGCGTTGGACAGTCCTCTGGAAACACCATATATTTT.

A few counts support this clone. V usage is TRBV4-2 and J usage is TRBJ2-7; D may be TRBD2 (5 bases). The CDR3 spans 16 residues. The V gene's germline CDR1 is LGHNA and CDR2 YNFKEQ. V dropped 4 bases and J dropped 0 bases, with 16 bases sitting between them. The CDR3 sequence: CASSPTGRVGSYEQYF. As DNA, the CDR3 is TGTGCCAGCAGCCCAACGGGAAGGGTTGGCTCCTACGAGCAGTACTTC.

This clone was seen many times. This chain links TRBV9 with TRBJ2-3, with D perhaps TRBD1 (6 bases). Germline V gives CDR1 SGDLS, CDR2 YYNGEE. V lost 3 bases to trimming and J lost 0 bases, with 11 bases between them. The CDR3 totals 15 residues. CDR3 in amino acids: CASSGLGTSTDTQYF. DNA for the CDR3: TGTGCCAGCAGCGGGCTGGGGACAAGCACAGATACGCAGTATTTT. Full variable domain (outside the CDR3, taken from reference TRBV9 and TRBJ2-3): DSGVTQTPKHLITATGQRVTLRCSPRSGDLSVYWYQQSLDQGLQFLIQYYNGEERAKGNILERFSAQQFPDLHSELNLSSLELGDSALYFCASSGLGTSTDTQYFGPGTRLTVL.

The rearrangement uses TRBV2 and TRBJ1-1; no clear D. CDR3 length equals 12 residues. CDR1 SNHLY and CDR2 FYNNEI come from the germline V gene. V was cut by 2 bases and J by 8 bases, with 9 bases left in between. Written as DNA, the CDR3 is TGTGCCAGCAGTGAATCCGTGGAGGAAGCTTTCTTT. This codes for CASSESVEEAFF. Looking up the rest from reference TRBV2 and TRBJ1-1 gives the full variable domain: EPEVTQTPSHQVTQMGQEVILRCVPISNHLYFYWYRQILGQKVEFLVSFYNNEISEKSEIFDDQFSVERPDGSNFTLKIRSTKLEDSAMYFCASSESVEEAFFGQGTRLTVV.

The gene calls are TRBV6-1 and TRBJ2-3; 10 positions match TRBD2. Trimming at V came to 6 bases and at J to 6 bases, leaving 6 bases not matched to a gene. Germline values: CDR1 MNHNS, CDR2 SASEGT. The CDR3 extends over 14 amino acids. DNA for the CDR3: TGTGCCAGCAGCCCGGGACTAGCGTCGGATACGCAGTATTTT. This translates into CASSPGLASDTQYF.

This clone occurred a few times. The identical CDR3 is also encoded by other nucleotide sequences in the sample. V gene TRBV27 combines with J gene TRBJ2-2; tentative D call: TRBD1 (5 bases). Trimming pared 4 bases from V and 1 base from J, leaving 10 bases between. CDR3 length: 15 amino acids. Germline-derived CDR1 and CDR2 are MNHEY and SMNVEV (reference sequence). DNA for the CDR3: TGTGCCAGCAGTTCCCTGCAGGGGAACACCGGGGAGCTGTTTTTT. Its protein product is CASSSLQGNTGELFF.

The chain uses TRBV14 and TRBJ1-4; D not resolved. Trimming shortened V by 8 bases and J by 4 bases, and 8 bases separated the two germline ends. The CDR3 has 12 amino acids. CDR1 is SGHDN and CDR2 is FVKESK in the germline V gene. This chain's CDR3 is CASPTGNEKLFF. The DNA for the CDR3 is TGTGCCAGCCCGACGGGTAATGAAAAACTGTTTTTT.

This chain connects TRBV7-2 to TRBJ2-5; D ambiguous. CDR3 length: 16 residues. V shed 3 bases and J shed 2 bases, with 16 bases lying between them. The germline V gene has CDR1 SGHTA and CDR2 FQGNSA. This chain's CDR3 is CASSLAPQSLQETQYF. The CDR3 DNA reads TGTGCCAGCAGCTTGGCCCCTCAGAGTCTTCAAGAGACCCAGTACTTC.

The chain links TRBV29-1 to TRBJ2-7; 7 positions match TRBD2. With V trimmed by 4 bases and J by 0 bases, 6 bases remained unmatched. This CDR3 is 14 amino acids long. CDR1 and CDR2 from the germline V gene are SQVTM and ANQGSEA. The CDR3: CSVVPRGGSYEQYF. CDR3 nucleotide sequence: TGCAGCGTTGTTCCTCGCGGGGGCTCCTACGAGCAGTACTTC.

There are a few counts of this clone. V gene TRBV6-6 combines with J gene TRBJ2-5; no definite D call. Germline-derived CDR1 and CDR2 are MNHNY and SVGAGI (reference sequence). This CDR3 contains 11 residues. Trimming took 10 bases from V and 3 from J, leaving 9 bases between them. The chain's CDR3 is CATAREETQYF. CDR3 DNA: TGTGCCACCGCACGAGAAGAGACCCAGTACTTC.

V and J are TRBV30 and TRBJ1-5, with unresolved D. Trimming left V 3 bases short and J 4 bases short, with 10 bases between. CDR1 is GTSNPN, CDR2 SVGIG, per germline (reference sequence). The CDR3 covers 13 residues. In nucleotides, the CDR3 is TGTGCCTGGAGCCCAGCAGAGAATCAGCCCCAGCATTTT. It specifies CAWSPAENQPQHF.

V usage is TRBV29-1 and J usage is TRBJ1-1, with TRBD1 as a possible D gene (5 bases). V lost 5 bases to trimming and J lost 3 bases, with 16 bases between them. Per germline, CDR1 SQVTM and CDR2 ANQGSEA. The CDR3 length is 14 residues. Here the CDR3 DNA reads TGCAGCGTTATCAGGGTAGGGTTTGACACTGAAGCTTTCTTT. It specifies CSVIRVGFDTEAFF.

The V and J genes are TRBV6-1 and TRBJ2-7; D is tentatively TRBD1 or TRBD2 (5 bases each). This CDR3 has 13 residues. V was cut by 8 bases and J by 2 bases, with 13 bases left in between. Germline V CDR1 and CDR2: MNHNS, SASEGT. CDR3 DNA: TGTGCCAGCTGGGTGGGGGATACCTACGAGCAGTACTTC. Its protein product is CASWVGDTYEQYF.

The rearrangement joins TRBV7-8 to TRBJ2-2, with 11 bases aligning to TRBD2. J was trimmed by 4 bases and V by 5 bases; bases with no gene match: 6. From germline, CDR1 is SGHVS and CDR2 FQNEAQ. The CDR3 spans 16 residues. CDR3: CASSPGTSGPTGELFF. The CDR3 nucleotides read TGTGCCAGCAGCCCGGGGACTAGCGGTCCCACCGGGGAGCTGTTTTTT. The whole variable domain, remainder taken from reference TRBV7-8 and TRBJ2-2, is GAGVSQSPRYKVAKRGQDVALRCDPISGHVSLFWYQQALGQGPEFLTYFQNEAQLDKSGLPSDRFFAERPEGSVSTLKIQRTQQEDSAVYLCASSPGTSGPTGELFFGEGSRLTVL.

Only a few counts were recorded for this clone. The same CDR3 can be traced to other DNA sequences in this sample. The V gene is TRBV20-1, the J gene TRBJ2-3; a possible D gene is TRBD2 (5 bases). CDR1 is DFQATT and CDR2 is SNEGSKA in the germline V gene (reference sequence). V gave up 7 bases and J gave up 0 bases, with 5 bases separating them. The CDR3 sequence is 11 residues long. The CDR3 DNA is TGCAGTGGCGGGAGCACAGATACGCAGTATTTT. Its protein product is CSGGSTDTQYF.

This clone came up a few times. This chain links TRBV9 with TRBJ2-1; 9 positions match TRBD2. V shed 0 bases and J 0 bases; nucleotides not matched to a gene: 13. This CDR3 comprises 20 residues. Per germline, CDR1 SGDLS and CDR2 YYNGEE. This chain's CDR3 is CASSVGPGDSGGSSYNEQFF. The CDR3 DNA follows: TGTGCCAGCAGCGTAGGTCCAGGGGATAGCGGGGGAAGCTCCTACAATGAGCAGTTCTTC.

This rearrangement joins TRBV29-1 to TRBJ2-1; D is undetermined. Germline CDR1 reads SQVTM; CDR2 reads ANQGSEA. The CDR3 extends over 13 amino acids. V dropped 4 bases and J dropped 9 bases, with 16 bases sitting between them. The CDR3 here is CSVVKPPLIEQFF. The DNA for the CDR3 is TGCAGCGTTGTAAAACCGCCCTTGATTGAGCAGTTCTTC.

V is TRBV7-2 and J is TRBJ2-7; 12 bases are shared with TRBD2. CDR1 SGHTA and CDR2 FQGNSA come from the germline V gene. This CDR3 has 14 amino acids. V lost 4 bases to trimming and J lost 3 bases; unmatched junction nucleotides: 1. The CDR3 nucleotides are TGTGCCAGCAGCTCGGGACTAGCGGGCTACGAGCAGTACTTC. This gives the protein CASSSGLAGYEQYF.

CDR3 bases: TGTGCCAGCAGTTTACGGGGGGGTCGCGAGCAGTACTTC. This gives the protein CASSLRGGREQYF. The chain employs TRBV28 and TRBJ2-7; 8 bases align to TRBD2. V lost 2 bases to trimming and J lost 6 bases; unmatched junction nucleotides: 3. The CDR3 spans 13 residues. Per the germline V gene, CDR1 is MDHEN and CDR2 is SYDVKM.

This clone was counted many times. CDR3 nucleotides: TGTGCCAGCAGCTTAGATTCATGGGGGAACCACTCTTACAATGAGCAGTTCTTC. Its translation is CASSLDSWGNHSYNEQFF. The chain is built from TRBV11-3 and TRBJ2-1; D tentatively reads TRBD1 or TRBD2 (5 bases each). The CDR3 is 18 amino acids. The V end was cut by 0 bases, the J end by 4 bases, with 19 bases between. Looked up from germline, CDR1 is SGHNT and CDR2 is YENEEA.

J is TRBJ2-1 and V is TRBV30; D gene ambiguous. Per the germline V gene, CDR1 is GTSNPN and CDR2 is SVGIG (reference sequence). This CDR3 comprises 11 residues. V lost 5 bases, J lost 3 bases, and 5 bases lay in between. DNA of the CDR3: TGTGCCTGGCTAGACTACAATGAGCAGTTCTTC. Its translation: CAWLDYNEQFF.

This clone was seen more than once but under ten times. The chain couples TRBV29-1 to TRBJ2-4; 10 bases match TRBD1. The CDR3 has 16 residues. CDR1 and CDR2 (germline): SQVTM, ANQGSEA. The ends lost 7 bases at V and 6 bases at J; junction bases unmatched: 15. The CDR3: CSAVTGTGVTRNIQYF. The CDR3 DNA reads as TGCAGCGCCGTAACCGGGACAGGGGTCACGAGAAACATTCAGTACTTC. Drawing the rest from reference TRBV29-1 and TRBJ2-4, the complete variable domain is SAVISQKPSRDICQRGTSLTIQCQVDSQVTMMFWYRQQPGQSLTLIATANQGSEATYESGFVIDKFPISRPNLTFSTLTVSNMSPEDSSIYLCSAVTGTGVTRNIQYFGAGTRLSVL.

The chain has TRBV4-2 and TRBJ2-2; D remains unclear. This CDR3 is 14 amino acids long. Per germline, CDR1 LGHNA and CDR2 YNFKEQ. Trimming cost V 4 bases and J 2 bases, with 8 bases left between them. CDR3 DNA sequence: TGTGCCAGCAGCCTGGATGGTAACACCGGGGAGCTGTTTTTT. Protein: CASSLDGNTGELFF.

The count of this clone is one. The V call is TRBV5-1, the J call TRBJ2-1; 7 positions match TRBD2. The CDR3 is made up of 13 amino acids. After removal of 5 bases from V and 6 bases from J, the junction contained 5 bases not matched to a gene. The germline gives CDR1 SGHRS, CDR2 YFSETQ. This CDR3 reads CASRLGTTNEQFF. CDR3 in DNA: TGCGCCAGCAGACTAGGGACTACCAATGAGCAGTTCTTC.

This clone has just a few counts. The DNA for the CDR3 is TGCAGCGTCAATCCGGGCGGGGGAGGGCCGTGGGAGACCCAGTACTTC. Amino acid sequence: CSVNPGGGGPWETQYF. The gene calls are TRBV29-1 and TRBJ2-5; 7 bases match TRBD2. Germline V gene sequence: CDR1 SQVTM, CDR2 ANQGSEA. The V segment lost 6 bases and the J segment 5 bases; nucleotides outside the gene matches: 18. The CDR3 length is 16 residues.

V is TRBV11-2 and J is TRBJ2-1; the D gene is possibly TRBD2 (5 bases). This CDR3 spans 13 amino acids. Germline values: CDR1 SGHAT, CDR2 FQNNGV. Trimming shortened V by 5 bases and J by 6 bases, and 11 bases separated the two germline ends. The CDR3 sequence: CASSLGLSNEQFF. In DNA form, the CDR3 reads TGTGCCAGCAGCCTCGGACTCTCCAATGAGCAGTTCTTC.

The CDR3 here is CASSLGSSGANVLTF. For the CDR3, the DNA is TGTGCCAGCAGCTTAGGGAGCTCTGGGGCCAACGTCCTGACTTTC. V is TRBV7-9 and J is TRBJ2-6, with D uncertain. V was cut by 1 base and J by 0 bases, with 4 bases left in between. The CDR3 spans 15 residues. Germline V gives CDR1 SEHNR, CDR2 FQNEAQ (reference sequence).

This chain connects TRBV2 to TRBJ2-2; D is possibly TRBD1 (6 bases). V lost 7 bases and J lost 6, with 9 bases in between. Germline CDR1 SNHLY, CDR2 FYNNEI. The CDR3 is 12 amino acids. CDR3 DNA: TGTGCCAGCACCCCAGGGGCCGGGGAGCTGTTTTTT. Protein: CASTPGAGELFF.

This clone was detected only a few times. The chain is built from TRBV18 and TRBJ1-1; no firm D call. Trimming left V 4 bases short and J 2 bases short, with 8 bases between. CDR3 length equals 13 residues. In germline, CDR1 is KGHSH, CDR2 LQKENI. The CDR3, as DNA: TGTGCCAGCTCACGGGTGGATAACACTGAAGCTTTCTTT. As protein: CASSRVDNTEAFF. The full variable domain, completed using reference TRBV18 and TRBJ1-1, is NAGVMQNPRHLVRRRGQEARLRCSPMKGHSHVYWYRQLPEEGLKFMVYLQKENIIDESGMPKERFSAEFPKEGPSILRIQQVVRGDSAAYFCASSRVDNTEAFFGQGTRLTVV.

The gene calls are TRBV7-2 and TRBJ2-7; D is tentatively TRBD1 or TRBD2 (7 bases each). The germline V gene encodes CDR1 SGHTA and CDR2 FQGNSA. V lost 2 bases and J 3 bases, leaving 14 bases between the germline ends. The CDR3 spans 15 residues. CDR3 loop: CASSLRGDSDYEQYF. As DNA, the CDR3 is TGTGCCAGCAGCTTACGGGGGGACAGTGACTACGAGCAGTACTTC.